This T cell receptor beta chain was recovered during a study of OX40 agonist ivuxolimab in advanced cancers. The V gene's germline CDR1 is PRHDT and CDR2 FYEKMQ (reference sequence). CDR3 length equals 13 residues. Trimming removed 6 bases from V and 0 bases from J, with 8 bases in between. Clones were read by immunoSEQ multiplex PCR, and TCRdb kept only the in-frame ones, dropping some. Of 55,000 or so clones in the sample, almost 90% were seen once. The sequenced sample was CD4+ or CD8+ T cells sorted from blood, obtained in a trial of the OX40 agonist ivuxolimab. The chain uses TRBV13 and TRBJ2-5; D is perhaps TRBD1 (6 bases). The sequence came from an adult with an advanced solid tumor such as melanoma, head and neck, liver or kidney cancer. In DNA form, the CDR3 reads TGTGCCAGCAGTTACAGGGACCAAGAGACCCAGTACTTC. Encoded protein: CASSYRDQETQYF.